What follows are 3 T cell receptor beta chains derived from one specimen sequenced in a study of shared clonotypes between healthy human individuals. Assay: immunoSEQ multiplex PCR; the TCRdb copy retains only in-frame clones and omits some. The profile shows some 490,000 clones, around 80% of them singletons. The sequencing sample was made of PBMCs. These receptor sequences come from a woman aged 40 to 49 in good health. Some clones in this sample may be carry-over from other donors' samples.

The chain recombines TRBV28 with TRBJ1-5; D ambiguous. The V end lost 7 bases, the J end lost 2 bases, and 18 bases lay between the germline ends. Germline CDR1 and CDR2: MDHEN and SYDVKM. CDR3 length: 16 amino acids. The CDR3 DNA sequence: TGTGCCAGCACCCCGAGGCGGCGGGTCGGCAATCAGCCCCAGCATTTT. Translating it yields CASTPRRRVGNQPQHF.

With respect to this clone: The CDR3 carries no conserved terminal phenylalanine or tryptophan, so it likely arises from a read error. In DNA form, the CDR3 reads TGTGCCTGGAGTGTAAAGGGAACCTACGAGCAGTACCTC. This encodes CAWSVKGTYEQYL. The gene calls are TRBV30 and TRBJ2-7; D gene unclear. Trimming pared 0 bases from V and 2 bases from J, leaving 8 bases between. The CDR3 runs 13 residues. From germline, CDR1 is GTSNPN and CDR2 SVGIG (reference sequence).

J is TRBJ2-7 and V is TRBV4-2, with 8 bases aligning to TRBD2. V shed 4 bases and J 2 bases; nucleotides not matched to a gene: 7. CDR1 is LGHNA and CDR2 is YNFKEQ in the germline V gene. This CDR3 region has 15 residues. For the CDR3, the DNA is TGTGCCAGCAGCCCTTCACTAGCGGTAACCTACGAGCAGTACTTC. This gives the protein CASSPSLAVTYEQYF.